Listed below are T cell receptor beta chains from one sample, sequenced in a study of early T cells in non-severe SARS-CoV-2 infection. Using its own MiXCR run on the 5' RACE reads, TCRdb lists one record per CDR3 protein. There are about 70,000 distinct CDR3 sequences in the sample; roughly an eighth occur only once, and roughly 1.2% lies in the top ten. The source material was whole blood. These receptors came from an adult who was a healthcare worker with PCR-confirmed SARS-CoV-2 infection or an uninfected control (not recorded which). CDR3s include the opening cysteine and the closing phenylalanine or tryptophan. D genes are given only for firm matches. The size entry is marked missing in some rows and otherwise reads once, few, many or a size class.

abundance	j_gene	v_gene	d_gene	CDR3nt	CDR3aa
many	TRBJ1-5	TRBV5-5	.	TGTGCCAGCAGCTTGAATTGGGTCAGGGATCAGCCCCAGCATTTT	CASSLNWVRDQPQHF
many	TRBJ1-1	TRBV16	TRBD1	TGTGCCAGCAGCCGATTTCCGGGACAGTTAAACACTGAAGCTTTCTTT	CASSRFPGQLNTEAFF
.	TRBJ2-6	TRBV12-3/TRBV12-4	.	TGTGCCAGCAGTTTAACTAGCTCTGGGGCCAACGTCCTGACTTTC	CASSLTSSGANVLTF
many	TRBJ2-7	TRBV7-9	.	TGTGCCAGCAGCTTTTCCCAGGGGAACGGCGAGCAGTACTTC	CASSFSQGNGEQYF
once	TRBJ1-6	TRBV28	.	TGTGCCAGCAGTGACAGTCACTCCTCACCCCTCCACTTT	CASSDSHSSPLHF
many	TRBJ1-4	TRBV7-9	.	TGTGCCAGCAGCTTAGGACAATATCGGGAAGAAAAACTGTTTTTT	CASSLGQYREEKLFF
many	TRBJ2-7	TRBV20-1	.	TGCAGTGCTAGGGCCACAGGGTACGAGCAGTACTTC	CSARATGYEQYF
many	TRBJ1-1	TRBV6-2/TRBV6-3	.	TGTGCCAGCAGTTACAGCGAAAACACTGAAGCTTTCTTT	CASSYSENTEAFF
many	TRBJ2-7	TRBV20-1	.	TGCAGTGCTAGAGATAGGCGGGGGCCCACCTACGAGCAGTACTTC	CSARDRRGPTYEQYF
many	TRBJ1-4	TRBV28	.	TGTGCCAGCAGCATTTTGGCGGGGCCAAATGAAAAACTGTTTTTT	CASSILAGPNEKLFF
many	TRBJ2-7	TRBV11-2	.	TGTGCCAGCAGCCCCGAGCGGGCCAGTCGGACCTACGAGCAGTACTTC	CASSPERASRTYEQYF
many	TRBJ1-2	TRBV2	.	TGTGCCAGCATCCCTTCGGGGTTGACTGGCTACACCTTC	CASIPSGLTGYTF
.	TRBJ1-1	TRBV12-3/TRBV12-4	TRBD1	TGTGCCAGCAGTCGGACAGGTACTGAAGCTTTCTTT	CASSRTGTEAFF
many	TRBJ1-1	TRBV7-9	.	TGTGCCAGCAGCTCCGGGCGGGTGGCCGAAGCTTTCTTT	CASSSGRVAEAFF
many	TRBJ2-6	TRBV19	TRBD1	TGTGCCAGTAAGGAACAGGGGGCTTTTGGGGCCAACGTCCTGACTTTC	CASKEQGAFGANVLTF
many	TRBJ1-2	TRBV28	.	TGTGCCAGCAGCCCCCCGGGGGACCGGAGGGGACGCGGCTACACCTTC	CASSPPGDRRGRGYTF
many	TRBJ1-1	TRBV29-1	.	TGCAGCGCCAACAGGGTCATGGCTGAAGCTTTCTTT	CSANRVMAEAFF
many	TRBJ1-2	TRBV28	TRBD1	TGTGCCAGCATTAAAAGGACAGGGGGTGTTCATGGCTACACCTTC	CASIKRTGGVHGYTF
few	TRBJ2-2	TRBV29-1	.	TGCAGCGTGGGTAGCGGCGCGAACACCGGGGAGCTGTTTTTT	CSVGSGANTGELFF
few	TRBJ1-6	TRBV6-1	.	TGTGCCAGCACCGAAGAGGACGGAAACTTTTATAATTCACCCCTCCACTTT	CASTEEDGNFYNSPLHF
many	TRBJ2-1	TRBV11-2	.	TGTGCCAGCAGCTCAACTCTGAGCTCCTACAATGAGCAGTTCTTC	CASSSTLSSYNEQFF
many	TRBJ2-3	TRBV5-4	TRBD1	TGTGCCAGCAGCCCCCGACAGGGTAACACAGATACGCAGTATTTT	CASSPRQGNTDTQYF
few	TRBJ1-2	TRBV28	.	TGTGCCAGCAGCCGCCTCTATGGCTACACCTTC	CASSRLYGYTF
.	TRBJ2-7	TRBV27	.	TGTGCCAGCGGCCTGACGCGGGACTACGAGCAGTACTTC	CASGLTRDYEQYF
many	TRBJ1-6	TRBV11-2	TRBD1	TGTGCCAGCAGCTCCTTCACAGGGGGCGGTTCACCCCTCCACTTT	CASSSFTGGGSPLHF
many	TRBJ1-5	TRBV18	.	TGTGCCAGCTCGTATGATAATCAGCCCCAGCATTTT	CASSYDNQPQHF
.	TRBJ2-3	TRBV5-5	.	TGTGCCAGCAGCTTAGTTAACATGGAATGGACGGATACGCAGTATTTT	CASSLVNMEWTDTQYF
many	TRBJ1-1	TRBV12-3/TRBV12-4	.	TGTGCCAGCAATCGACAGGCCAGCATGAACACTGAAGCTTTCTTT	CASNRQASMNTEAFF
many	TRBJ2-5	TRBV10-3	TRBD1	TGTGCCATCGGGGACAGGGCCCAAGAGACCCAGTACTTC	CAIGDRAQETQYF
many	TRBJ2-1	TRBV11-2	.	TGTGCCAGCATTCTGCATCCTACCCTTAACAATGAGCAGTTCTTC	CASILHPTLNNEQFF
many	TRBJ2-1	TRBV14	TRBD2	TGTGCCAGCAGCCAAGATCCCTGGACTAGCGGGAGGACCTACAATGAGCAGTTCTTC	CASSQDPWTSGRTYNEQFF
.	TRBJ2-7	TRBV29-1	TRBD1	TGCAGCGTTAGACAGGGTCGCGTGCAGTACTTC	CSVRQGRVQYF
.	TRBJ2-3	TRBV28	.	TGTGCCAGCTGCCAAACGAATACGCAGTATTTT	CASCQTNTQYF
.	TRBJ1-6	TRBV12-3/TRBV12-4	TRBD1	TGTGCCAGCGTACTACAACTACAGGGGGCCAGGTCACCCCTCCACTTT	CASVLQLQGARSPLHF
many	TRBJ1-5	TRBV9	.	TGTGCCAGCAGCGTAGGTTCGGGCAATCAGCCCCAGCATTTT	CASSVGSGNQPQHF
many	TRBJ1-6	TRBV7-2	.	TGTGCCAGCAGCCTTGAACCATTTGGACGCCCAGTCGGTGATTCACCCCTCCACTTT	CASSLEPFGRPVGDSPLHF
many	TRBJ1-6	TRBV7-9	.	TGTGCCAGCAGCTTAGGGTCGGGGGGTTATAATTCACCCCTCCACTTT	CASSLGSGGYNSPLHF
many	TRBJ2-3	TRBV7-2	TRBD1	TGTGCCAGCAGCTTAGATATCGGGAAAGGGGGCGATACGCAGTATTTT	CASSLDIGKGGDTQYF
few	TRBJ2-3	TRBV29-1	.	TGCAGCGTTGTCGGCTTCCCGCCAGATACGCAGTATTTT	CSVVGFPPDTQYF
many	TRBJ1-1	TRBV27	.	TGTGCCAGCAGTTTAAGGGGGACTGAAGCTTTCTTT	CASSLRGTEAFF
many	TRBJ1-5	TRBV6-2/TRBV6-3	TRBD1	TGTGCCGGGGCAGGACAGGGACAACAGCCCCAGCATTTT	CAGAGQGQQPQHF
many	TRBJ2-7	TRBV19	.	TGTGCCAGTAGTATAGGGGGAACCTACGAGCAGTACTTC	CASSIGGTYEQYF
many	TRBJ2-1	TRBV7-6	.	TGTGCCAGCAGCCTAAATGGGCGTGAGCAGTTCTTC	CASSLNGREQFF
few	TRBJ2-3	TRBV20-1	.	TGCAGTGCTCCCGATAGGCTAGCGCGATACACAGATACGCAGTATTTT	CSAPDRLARYTDTQYF
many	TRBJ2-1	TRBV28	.	TGTGCCAGCAGTATTCCGTTTGAGCAGTTCTTC	CASSIPFEQFF
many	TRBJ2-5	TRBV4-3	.	TGCGCCAGCAGCCAAGAAGCTGGTGGACAGACCTCGACCCAGTACTTC	CASSQEAGGQTSTQYF
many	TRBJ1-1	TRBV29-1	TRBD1	TGCAGCGTCGGGCTCATTGACAGGGCACCGATGAACACTGAAGCTTTCTTT	CSVGLIDRAPMNTEAFF
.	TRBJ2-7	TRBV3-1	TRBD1	TGTGCCAGCAGCCAAGATTATATGGGACAGAGGTCCTACGAGCAGTACTTC	CASSQDYMGQRSYEQYF
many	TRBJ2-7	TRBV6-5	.	TGTGCCAGCAGTTCGCTTGACGAGCAGTACTTC	CASSSLDEQYF
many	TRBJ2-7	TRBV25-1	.	TGTGCCAGCAGTGAATTGGGACCATACGAGCAGTACTTC	CASSELGPYEQYF
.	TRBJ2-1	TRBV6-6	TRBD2	TGTGCCAGCAGTTCAGCGGGGGGCGGTTACAGTGAGCAGTTCTTC	CASSSAGGGYSEQFF
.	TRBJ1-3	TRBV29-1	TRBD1	TGCAGCGTTTCGGACAGGGCTGGAAACACCATATATTTT	CSVSDRAGNTIYF
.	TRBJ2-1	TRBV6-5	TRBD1	TGTGCCAGCAGTTGGAGGGGACAGGGGACGACCTACAATGAGCAGTTCTTC	CASSWRGQGTTYNEQFF
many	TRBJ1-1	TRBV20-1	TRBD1	TGCAGTGGCAGGGGGCTGGGAAACACTGAAGCTTTCTTT	CSGRGLGNTEAFF